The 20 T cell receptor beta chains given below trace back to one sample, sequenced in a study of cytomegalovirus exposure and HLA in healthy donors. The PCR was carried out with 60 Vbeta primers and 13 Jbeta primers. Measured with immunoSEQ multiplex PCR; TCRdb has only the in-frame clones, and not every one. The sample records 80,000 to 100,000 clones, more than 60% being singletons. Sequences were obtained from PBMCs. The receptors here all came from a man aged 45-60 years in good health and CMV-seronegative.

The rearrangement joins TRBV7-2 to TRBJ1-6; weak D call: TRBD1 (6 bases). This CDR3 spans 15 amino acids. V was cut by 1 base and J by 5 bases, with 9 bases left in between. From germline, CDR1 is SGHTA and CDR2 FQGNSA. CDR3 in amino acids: CASSLGTANNSPLHF. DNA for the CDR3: TGTGCCAGCAGCTTAGGGACAGCGAATAATTCACCCCTCCACTTT.

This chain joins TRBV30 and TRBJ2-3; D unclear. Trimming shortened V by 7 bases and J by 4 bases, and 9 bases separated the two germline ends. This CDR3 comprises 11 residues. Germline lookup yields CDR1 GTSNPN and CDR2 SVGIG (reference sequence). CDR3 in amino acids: CALGRADTQYF. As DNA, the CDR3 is TGTGCCTTGGGTCGGGCAGATACGCAGTATTTT. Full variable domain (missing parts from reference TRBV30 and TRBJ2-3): SQTIHQWPATLVQPVGSPLSLECTVEGTSNPNLYWYRQAAGRGLQLLFYSVGIGQISSEVPQNLSASRPQDRQFILSSKKLLLSDSGFYLCALGRADTQYFGPGTRLTVL.

CDR3 nucleotides: TGCGCCAGCAGGTCTAGCGGCCAAGAGACCCAGTACTTC. Its translation is CASRSSGQETQYF. The rearrangement joins TRBV5-1 to TRBJ2-5, with 7 nucleotides matching TRBD2. The ends lost 5 bases at V and 1 base at J; junction bases unmatched: 2. The germline V gene has CDR1 SGHRS and CDR2 YFSETQ. The CDR3 has 13 amino acids.

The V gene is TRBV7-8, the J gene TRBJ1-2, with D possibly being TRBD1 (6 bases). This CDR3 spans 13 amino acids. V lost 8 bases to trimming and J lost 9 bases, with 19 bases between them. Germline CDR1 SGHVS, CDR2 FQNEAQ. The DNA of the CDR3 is TGTGCCAGCGACCGGGGGGGCGAACGATGCTACACCTTC. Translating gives CASDRGGERCYTF.

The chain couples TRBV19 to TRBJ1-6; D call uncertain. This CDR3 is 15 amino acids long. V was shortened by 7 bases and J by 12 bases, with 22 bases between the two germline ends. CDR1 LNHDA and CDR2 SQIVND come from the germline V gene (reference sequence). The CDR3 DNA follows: TGTGCCAGTACCCACCTTCGCTCCGAGCCCCAACCCCTCCACTTT. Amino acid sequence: CASTHLRSEPQPLHF.

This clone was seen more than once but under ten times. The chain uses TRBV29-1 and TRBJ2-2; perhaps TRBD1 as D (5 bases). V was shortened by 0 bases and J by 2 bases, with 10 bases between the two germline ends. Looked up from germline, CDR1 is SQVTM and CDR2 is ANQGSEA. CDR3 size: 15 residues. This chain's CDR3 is CSVEEGVGNTGELFF. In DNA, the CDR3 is TGCAGCGTTGAAGAAGGGGTGGGTAACACCGGGGAGCTGTTTTTT.

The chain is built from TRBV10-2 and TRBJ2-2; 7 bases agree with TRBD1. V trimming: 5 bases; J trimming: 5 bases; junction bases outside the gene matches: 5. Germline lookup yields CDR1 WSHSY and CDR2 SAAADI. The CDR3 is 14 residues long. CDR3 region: CASSLDRTTGELFF. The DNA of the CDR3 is TGCGCCAGCAGTTTGGACAGGACAACCGGGGAGCTGTTTTTT.

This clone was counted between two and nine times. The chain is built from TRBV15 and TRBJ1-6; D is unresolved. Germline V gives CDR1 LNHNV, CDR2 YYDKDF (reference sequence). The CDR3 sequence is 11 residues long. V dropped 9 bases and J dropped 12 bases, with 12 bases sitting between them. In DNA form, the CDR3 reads TGTGCCACGCATTTCGGGATACCCCTCCACTTT. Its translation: CATHFGIPLHF.

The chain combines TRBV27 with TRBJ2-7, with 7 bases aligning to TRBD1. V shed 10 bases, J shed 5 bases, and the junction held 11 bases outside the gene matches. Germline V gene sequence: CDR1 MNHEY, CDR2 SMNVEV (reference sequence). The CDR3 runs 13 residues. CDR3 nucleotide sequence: TGTGCCATCAGGGAACAGGGGTCCCACGAGCAGTACTTC. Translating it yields CAIREQGSHEQYF.

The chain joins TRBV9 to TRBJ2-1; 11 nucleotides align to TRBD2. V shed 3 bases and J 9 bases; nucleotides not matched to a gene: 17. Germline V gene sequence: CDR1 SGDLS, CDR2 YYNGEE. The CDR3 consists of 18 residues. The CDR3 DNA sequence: TGTGCCAGCAGCGCACAGGTCCTAGCGGGAGGAGTGTTCAGTGAGCAGTTCTTC. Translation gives CASSAQVLAGGVFSEQFF. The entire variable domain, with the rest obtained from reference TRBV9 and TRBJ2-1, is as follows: DSGVTQTPKHLITATGQRVTLRCSPRSGDLSVYWYQQSLDQGLQFLIQYYNGEERAKGNILERFSAQQFPDLHSELNLSSLELGDSALYFCASSAQVLAGGVFSEQFFGPGTRLTVL.

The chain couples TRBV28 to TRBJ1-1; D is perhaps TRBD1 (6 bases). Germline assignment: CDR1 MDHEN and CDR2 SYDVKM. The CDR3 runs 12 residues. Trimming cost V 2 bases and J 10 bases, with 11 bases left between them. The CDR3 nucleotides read TGTGCCAGCAGTTTAGACAGGCGGTCAGCTTTCTTT. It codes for CASSLDRRSAFF.

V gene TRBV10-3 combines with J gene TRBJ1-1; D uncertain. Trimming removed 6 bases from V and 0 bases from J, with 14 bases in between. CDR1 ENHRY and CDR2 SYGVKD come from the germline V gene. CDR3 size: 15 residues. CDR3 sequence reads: CAISLTLTMNTEAFF. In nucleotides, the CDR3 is TGTGCCATCAGCCTAACCTTAACGATGAACACTGAAGCTTTCTTT.

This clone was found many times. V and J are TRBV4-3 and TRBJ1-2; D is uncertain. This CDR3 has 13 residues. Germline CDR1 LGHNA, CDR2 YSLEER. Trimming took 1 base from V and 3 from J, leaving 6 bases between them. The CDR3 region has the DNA TGCGCCAGCAGCCAAGGCGAAGACTATGGCTACACCTTC. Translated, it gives CASSQGEDYGYTF.

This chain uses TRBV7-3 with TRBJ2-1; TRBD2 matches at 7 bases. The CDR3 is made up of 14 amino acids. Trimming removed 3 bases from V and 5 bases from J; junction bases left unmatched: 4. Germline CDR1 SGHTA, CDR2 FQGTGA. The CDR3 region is CASSLASGHNEQFF. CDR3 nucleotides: TGTGCCAGCAGCTTGGCTAGCGGCCACAATGAGCAGTTCTTC.

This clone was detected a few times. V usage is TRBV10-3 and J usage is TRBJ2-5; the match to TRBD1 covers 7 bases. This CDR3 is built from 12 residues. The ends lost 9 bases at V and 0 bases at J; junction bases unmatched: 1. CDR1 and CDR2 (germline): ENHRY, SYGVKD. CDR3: CAIGTDQETQYF. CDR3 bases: TGTGCCATTGGGACAGACCAAGAGACCCAGTACTTC.

The CDR3 protein is CASSISGILSIYEQYF. The CDR3, as DNA: TGTGCCAGCTCCATATCAGGGATCTTATCCATCTACGAGCAGTACTTC. V gene TRBV28 combines with J gene TRBJ2-7; D might be TRBD1 (5 bases). The CDR3 is 16 amino acids. Trimming removed 8 bases from V and 3 bases from J, with 23 bases in between. Germline assignment: CDR1 MDHEN and CDR2 SYDVKM.

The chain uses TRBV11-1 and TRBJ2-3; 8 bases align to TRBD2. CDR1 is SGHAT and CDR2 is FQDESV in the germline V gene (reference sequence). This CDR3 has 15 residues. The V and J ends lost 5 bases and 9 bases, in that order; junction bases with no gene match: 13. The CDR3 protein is CASSRVIAGKETQYF. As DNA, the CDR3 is TGTGCCAGCAGCCGCGTTATAGCGGGAAAGGAGACGCAGTATTTT.

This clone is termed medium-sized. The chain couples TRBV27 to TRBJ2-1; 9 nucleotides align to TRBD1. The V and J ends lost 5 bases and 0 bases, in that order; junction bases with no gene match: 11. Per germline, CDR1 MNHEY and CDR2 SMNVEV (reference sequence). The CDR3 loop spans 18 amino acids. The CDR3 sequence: CASSTGTGMEGSYNEQFF. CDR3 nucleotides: TGTGCCAGCAGTACCGGGACAGGGATGGAAGGCTCCTACAATGAGCAGTTCTTC.

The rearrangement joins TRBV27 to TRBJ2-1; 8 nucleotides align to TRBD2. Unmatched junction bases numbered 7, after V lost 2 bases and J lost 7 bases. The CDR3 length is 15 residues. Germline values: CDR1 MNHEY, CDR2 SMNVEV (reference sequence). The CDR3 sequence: CASSLTGTSGNEQFF. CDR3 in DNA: TGTGCCAGCAGTTTAACCGGGACTAGTGGGAATGAGCAGTTCTTC.

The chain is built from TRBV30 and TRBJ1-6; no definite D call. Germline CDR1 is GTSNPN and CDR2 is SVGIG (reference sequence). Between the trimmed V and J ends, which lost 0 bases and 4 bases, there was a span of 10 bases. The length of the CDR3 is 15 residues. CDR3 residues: CAWSVPSAYNSPLHF. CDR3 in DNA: TGTGCCTGGAGTGTACCTTCCGCGTATAATTCACCCCTCCACTTT.